These 10 T cell receptor beta chains were all obtained from the same sample, sequenced in a study of T cell changes during pregnancy in multiple sclerosis. Only in-frame clones appear in the TCRdb table, and some are missing; sequencing was by immunoSEQ multiplex PCR. The sample comprises around 62,000 clones, around 90% of which are singletons, and approximately 2.3% rests with the top ten. The sample here was peripheral blood, taken in the second trimester of pregnancy. The source is a female donor in good health, enrolled as a control in a pregnancy study.

The chain uses TRBV30 and TRBJ1-1; D is perhaps TRBD1 (5 bases). CDR1 and CDR2 (germline): GTSNPN, SVGIG (reference sequence). With 3 bases removed from V and 9 bases from J, the gap between germline ends came to 11 bases. The CDR3 is 11 amino acids. CDR3 bases: TGTGCCTGGAGCGGGGGTCCTAAAGCTTTCTTT. It encodes CAWSGGPKAFF. Looking up the rest from reference TRBV30 and TRBJ1-1 gives the full variable domain: SQTIHQWPATLVQPVGSPLSLECTVEGTSNPNLYWYRQAAGRGLQLLFYSVGIGQISSEVPQNLSASRPQDRQFILSSKKLLLSDSGFYLCAWSGGPKAFFGQGTRLTVV.

The chain joins TRBV5-6 to TRBJ1-2; D is undetermined. Germline V gene data show CDR1 as SGHDT and CDR2 as YYEEEE. With 4 bases removed from V and 4 bases from J, the gap between germline ends came to 8 bases. This CDR3 is built from 12 residues. The CDR3 is CASSPGPYGYTF. CDR3 in DNA: TGTGCCAGCAGCCCAGGCCCCTATGGCTACACCTTC. The full variable domain, completed using reference TRBV5-6 and TRBJ1-2, is DAGVTQSPTHLIKTRGQQVTLRCSPKSGHDTVSWYQQALGQGPQFIFQYYEEEERQRGNFPDRFSGHQFPNYSSELNVNALLLGDSALYLCASSPGPYGYTFGSGTRLTVV.

The chain uses TRBV5-1 and TRBJ1-2; tentative D call: TRBD1 (6 bases). Looked up from germline, CDR1 is SGHRS and CDR2 is YFSETQ. Trimming removed 3 bases at V and 9 bases at J, with 9 bases between. CDR3 length: 11 residues. The CDR3 DNA is TGCGCCAGCAGCTCGGACAGAAGCTACACCTTC. Translating gives CASSSDRSYTF.

The chain employs TRBV5-6 and TRBJ2-7; D gene unclear. Trimming cost V 4 bases and J 6 bases, with 14 bases left between them. In germline, CDR1 is SGHDT, CDR2 YYEEEE. This CDR3 has 13 amino acids. DNA for the CDR3: TGTGCCAGCAGCCTCGGAGTAGTAGGCGAGCAGTACTTC. Its translation is CASSLGVVGEQYF. Supplemented by reference TRBV5-6 and TRBJ2-7, the full variable domain reads DAGVTQSPTHLIKTRGQQVTLRCSPKSGHDTVSWYQQALGQGPQFIFQYYEEEERQRGNFPDRFSGHQFPNYSSELNVNALLLGDSALYLCASSLGVVGEQYFGPGTRLTVT.

The V gene is TRBV11-2, the J gene TRBJ1-4; 9 positions match TRBD1. V lost 5 bases, J lost 11 bases, and 15 bases stayed unmatched. The length of the CDR3 is 16 residues. The germline CDR1 and CDR2 sequences are SGHAT and FQNNGV. The CDR3 DNA is TGTGCCAGCAGCCGGCCCCCGACAGGGGGATTTGATAAACTGTTTTTT. The encoded protein is CASSRPPTGGFDKLFF.

The chain links TRBV5-1 to TRBJ2-5; D may be TRBD2 (6 bases). This CDR3 spans 14 amino acids. V was clipped by 0 bases and J by 1 base, with 7 bases between them. Germline V gene sequence: CDR1 SGHRS, CDR2 YFSETQ. The CDR3 DNA follows: TGCGCCAGCAGCTTGGCCGGGGGCCAAGAGACCCAGTACTTC. Residues: CASSLAGGQETQYF.

J is TRBJ2-5 and V is TRBV30; 8 nucleotides align to TRBD2. V was clipped by 2 bases and J by 6 bases; unmatched bases: 11. The CDR3 extends over 15 amino acids. Per the germline V gene, CDR1 is GTSNPN and CDR2 is SVGIG (reference sequence). This CDR3 is CAWSLVRGAPKTQYF. DNA of the CDR3: TGTGCCTGGAGTCTCGTGCGGGGGGCCCCAAAGACCCAGTACTTC.

This clone was seen just once. The chain combines TRBV28 with TRBJ2-3; tentatively, D is TRBD1 (5 bases). Germline V gene data show CDR1 as MDHEN and CDR2 as SYDVKM. V lost 5 bases to trimming and J lost 0 bases, with 18 bases between them. CDR3 length equals 17 residues. CDR3 amino acids: CASSTHRQPESTDTQYF. CDR3 DNA: TGTGCCAGCAGTACTCATCGACAGCCAGAAAGCACAGATACGCAGTATTTT.

The V and J genes are TRBV5-1 and TRBJ2-7; TRBD2 aligns across 7 bases. Trimming took 5 bases from V and 2 from J; bases not matched to a gene: 7. Per germline, CDR1 SGHRS and CDR2 YFSETQ. This CDR3 is built from 14 residues. CDR3 DNA: TGCGCCAGCAGTTGGAGCGGGGCGCCCTACGAGCAGTACTTC. Translation gives CASSWSGAPYEQYF.

The CDR3 loop is CASSLQGTIAEAFF. CDR3 DNA: TGCGCCAGCAGCTTACAGGGGACAATAGCTGAAGCTTTCTTT. V is TRBV5-1 and J is TRBJ1-1; 7 nucleotides align to TRBD1. This CDR3 contains 14 residues. The trim removed 2 bases at V and 6 bases at J, leaving 7 bases unmatched. Germline V CDR1 and CDR2: SGHRS, YFSETQ.